The 15 T cell receptor beta chains in this list originate from one sample, sequenced in a study of T cells in Graves' hyperthyroidism and ophthalmopathy. RNA transcripts yielded amplified TCR beta CDR3 regions. HTBI primers were used for first-round RT-PCR of the TCR CDR3. One entry per CDR3 protein, called by TCRdb with MiXCR from the multiplex PCR reads. The sample carries about 360,000 distinct CDR3 sequences, over 10% recorded once. The sequencing sample was made of blood. The receptors derive from a woman in her late teens or twenties with Graves' hyperthyroidism.

This clonotype was seen many times. Germline is not matched at one junction end, which may reflect a read error. J is TRBJ1-5 and V is TRBV12-3 or TRBV12-4; TRBD1 matches 7 bases. The CDR3 length is 15 residues. The CDR3 is CASTLGQVSNQPQHF. CDR3 sequence (DNA): TGTGCCAGCACTTTAGGACAGGTTAGCAATCAGCCCCAGCATTTT.

This clonotype was counted ten times or more. The chain couples TRBV7-9 to TRBJ1-1; D not certain. Germline CDR1 SEHNR, CDR2 FQNEAQ (reference sequence). V gave up 5 bases and J gave up 6 bases, with 16 bases separating them. The CDR3 is made up of 14 amino acids. For the CDR3, the DNA is TGTGCCAGCAGCCCCGGACTGAACAGAGCTGAAGCTTTCTTT. This gives the protein CASSPGLNRAEAFF.

This clonotype showed up many times. Germline is not matched at one junction end, which may reflect a read error. The chain couples TRBV5-5 to TRBJ2-1, with unresolved D. The CDR3 has 17 amino acids. The germline V gene encodes CDR1 SGHKS and CDR2 YYEKEE (reference sequence). The CDR3 is CASSLGGLGNSYNEQLF. The CDR3 DNA follows: TGTGCCAGCAGCTTGGGCGGATTGGGAAACTCCTACAATGAGCAGCTCTTC.

The rearrangement uses TRBV6-1 and TRBJ2-3, with D possibly being TRBD2 (5 bases). The CDR3 has 15 residues. V lost 3 bases, J lost 7 bases, and 17 bases lay in between. CDR1 and CDR2 (germline): MNHNS, SASEGT. CDR3 amino acids: CASSDFGSPTNTQYF. In nucleotides, the CDR3 is TGTGCCAGCAGTGATTTCGGCAGCCCGACTAATACGCAGTATTTT.

This clonotype showed up just a few times. This rearrangement joins TRBV9 to TRBJ2-2; 8 bases fit TRBD2. Unmatched junction bases numbered 5, after V lost 1 base and J lost 3 bases. The length of the CDR3 is 16 residues. Germline-derived CDR1 and CDR2 are SGDLS and YYNGEE. In nucleotides, the CDR3 is TGTGCCAGCAGCGTAATGCCAGCGGGGGACACCGGGGAGCTGTTTTTT. Protein product: CASSVMPAGDTGELFF.

This clonotype appeared many times. This rearrangement joins TRBV7-9 to TRBJ2-7, with D hard to call. Trimming shortened V by 0 bases and J by 7 bases, and 7 bases separated the two germline ends. Germline assignment: CDR1 SEHNR and CDR2 FQNEAQ (reference sequence). The CDR3 spans 12 residues. CDR3 loop: CASSLAPREQYF. As DNA, the CDR3 is TGTGCCAGCAGCTTAGCACCCCGGGAGCAGTACTTC. Together with reference TRBV7-9 and TRBJ2-7, the CDR3 gives the full variable domain: DTGVSQNPRHKITKRGQNVTFRCDPISEHNRLYWYRQTLGQGPEFLTYFQNEAQLEKSRLLSDRFSAERPKGSFSTLEIQRTEQGDSAMYLCASSLAPREQYFGPGTRLTVT.

This clonotype showed up just a few times. The rearrangement uses TRBV19 and TRBJ2-5, with D possibly being TRBD1 (5 bases). The CDR3 is 14 amino acids. Germline V gene data show CDR1 as LNHDA and CDR2 as SQIVND (reference sequence). Trimming took 4 bases from V and 0 from J, leaving 9 bases between them. CDR3 DNA sequence: TGTGCCAGTAGTAAGTTGACAGACCAAGAGACCCAGTACTTC. Its protein product is CASSKLTDQETQYF.

To note about this clonotype: A much larger clone lies one base from this, so it may be a read error. CDR3 coding DNA: TGCAGTGCGATACTAGCGGGAGGGGTATACGGGAAGCTGTTTTTT. It specifies CSAILAGGVYGKLFF. V usage is TRBV20-1 and J usage is TRBJ1-1, with 13 bases identical to TRBD2. The last part of the DNA fits TRBJ2-2 better; the J call may be wrong. Germline V gene sequence: CDR1 DFQATT, CDR2 SNEGSKA (reference sequence). This CDR3 has 15 amino acids.

This clonotype was detected ten times or more. The gene calls are TRBV6-1 and TRBJ1-6; tentatively, D is TRBD1 (6 bases). Germline V gives CDR1 MNHNS, CDR2 SASEGT. V lost 7 bases and J lost 4, with 14 bases in between. The CDR3 spans 15 residues. The CDR3 loop reads CASTPLGQYNSPLHF. The CDR3 nucleotides are TGTGCCAGCACCCCTCTCGGACAGTATAATTCACCCCTCCACTTT.

At least ten counts were recorded for this clonotype. The chain combines TRBV6-6 with TRBJ2-3, with 9 bases aligning to TRBD2. J was trimmed by 2 bases and V by 0 bases; bases with no gene match: 3. The germline CDR1 and CDR2 sequences are MNHNY and SVGAGI (reference sequence). The CDR3 runs to 16 residues. The CDR3 DNA reads as TGTGCCAGCAGTTACTCGTCTAGCGGGGACACAGATACGCAGTATTTT. This codes for CASSYSSSGDTDTQYF.

This clonotype turned up a few times. As DNA, the CDR3 is TGTGCCAGTACCTGGGACCTCCGGGGTGAAAAACTGTTTTTT. Protein product: CASTWDLRGEKLFF. The V call is TRBV19, the J call TRBJ1-4; D perhaps matches TRBD1 (5 bases). V lost 7 bases to trimming and J lost 7 bases, with 16 bases between them. Germline-derived CDR1 and CDR2 are LNHDA and SQIVND (reference sequence). The CDR3 is 14 amino acids. Full variable domain (missing parts from reference TRBV19 and TRBJ1-4): DGGITQSPKYLFRKEGQNVTLSCEQNLNHDAMYWYRQDPGQGLRLIYYSQIVNDFQKGDIAEGYSVSREKKESFPLTVTSAQKNPTAFYLCASTWDLRGEKLFFGSGTQLSVL.

The chain is built from TRBV2 and TRBJ2-1; 7 positions agree with TRBD2. V lost 4 bases and J lost 3; bases outside the gene matches: 6. Germline-derived CDR1 and CDR2 are SNHLY and FYNNEI. The CDR3 has 15 residues. CDR3: CASSAQAGLYNEQFF. As DNA, the CDR3 is TGTGCCAGCAGTGCCCAAGCGGGGCTCTACAATGAGCAGTTCTTC.

In this sample, this clonotype turned up many times. This chain joins TRBV7-3 and TRBJ2-3, with D perhaps matching TRBD2 (5 bases). V dropped 5 bases and J dropped 2 bases, with 17 bases sitting between them. Germline CDR1 reads SGHTA; CDR2 reads FQGTGA. The CDR3 contains 16 residues. CDR3 nucleotides: TGTGCCAGCAGCAAAGGAGGTTCTCCTAACACAGATACGCAGTATTTT. It translates to CASSKGGSPNTDTQYF.

The V gene is TRBV20-1, the J gene TRBJ2-1, with 11 bases identical to TRBD2. The CDR3 runs to 16 residues. Germline V gene lookup returns CDR1 DFQATT and CDR2 SNEGSKA (reference sequence). Germline trimming cut 3 bases from V and 8 bases from J; bases unmatched to any gene: 12. This CDR3 is CSASISGGAAFYEQFF. The DNA of the CDR3 is TGCAGTGCTAGCATTAGCGGGGGGGCGGCCTTCTATGAGCAGTTCTTC.

This clonotype appeared a few times. The CDR3 spells CSARSPTGGNTEAFF. The CDR3 region has the DNA TGCAGTGCTAGATCACCCACAGGGGGGAACACTGAAGCTTTCTTT. This chain links TRBV20-1 with TRBJ1-1; 8 bases agree with TRBD1. The CDR3 consists of 15 residues. The germline V gene has CDR1 DFQATT and CDR2 SNEGSKA (reference sequence). V gave up 2 bases and J gave up 1 base; unmatched junction bases: 6.